This T cell receptor (beta chain) is from a study of T cells in Graves' hyperthyroidism and ophthalmopathy. Across the study: Peripheral blood was collected at initial diagnosis, before any treatment.

RNA transcripts provided the source from which TCR beta CDR3 regions were amplified. The study used the HTBI primer set for a first-round RT-PCR of the TCR CDR3. TCRdb used MiXCR to reprocess the multiplex PCR reads, holding one entry per CDR3 protein. The sample includes around 600,000 distinct CDR3 sequences, 14% of them seen just once. This clonotype was detected ten times or more. The sample taken for sequencing was blood. The TCR comes from a woman between 18 and 30 years old with Graves' ophthalmopathy.

DNA for the CDR3: TGCAGTGCTAGAGATTTCAGGGGGGACCACAATGAGCAGTTCTTC. It translates to CSARDFRGDHNEQFF. The rearrangement joins TRBV20-1 to TRBJ2-1; TRBD1 might be the D (7 bases). The germline V and J ends were trimmed by 0 bases and 5 bases, with 14 bases remaining between them. CDR1 DFQATT and CDR2 SNEGSKA come from the germline V gene (reference sequence). This CDR3 comprises 15 residues.